The 8 T cell receptor beta chains given below trace back to one sample, sequenced in a study of monozygotic twins with inflammatory bowel disease. Reprocessing the 5' RACE reads, TCRdb reports a single entry for every CDR3 protein and omits DNA. This sample lists 200,000 to 250,000 distinct CDR3 sequences; its ten largest clones have around 7.6%. Sequencing was carried out using blood. Every receptor here comes from a human donor with ulcerative colitis or Crohn's disease, or a healthy co-twin of an affected twin (not recorded which).

This chain connects TRBV9 to TRBJ2-2; TCRdb's D call, TRBD1, is unchecked because there is no DNA. CDR3 length: 16 amino acids. Germline V gives CDR1 SGDLS, CDR2 YYNGEE. CDR3 sequence: CASSVPTGTGPGELFF.

The chain couples TRBV19 to TRBJ1-6; with no DNA, the TCRdb D assignment of TRBD1 cannot be verified. Germline assignment: CDR1 LNHDA and CDR2 SQIVND (reference sequence). There are 15 residues in the CDR3. The CDR3 loop reads CASAEDRLSYSPLHF.

V gene TRBV7-9 combines with J gene TRBJ1-4. The CDR3 is made up of 13 amino acids. The germline V gene encodes CDR1 SEHNR and CDR2 FQNEAQ (reference sequence). CDR3 loop: CASSFLSYEKLFF.

The chain employs TRBV7-2 and TRBJ1-2; TCRdb outputs TRBD1, but without DNA this stays unchecked. CDR1 and CDR2 (germline): SGHTA, FQGNSA. CDR3 length: 15 amino acids. This chain's CDR3 is CASSRGQGSGYGYTF.

The chain uses TRBV4-3 and TRBJ1-1; with no DNA, the TCRdb D assignment of TRBD1 cannot be verified. CDR1 is LGHNA and CDR2 is YSLEER in the germline V gene. The CDR3 sequence is 17 residues long. The CDR3 region is CASNQDLTDSRYTEAFF.

The V and J genes are TRBV9 and TRBJ2-1; TCRdb names TRBD2, which stays unverified in the absence of DNA. The CDR3 loop spans 15 amino acids. The V gene's germline CDR1 is SGDLS and CDR2 YYNGEE. CDR3 sequence: CASSVGPGEEGEQFF.

The V call is TRBV9, the J call TRBJ1-2. Looked up from germline, CDR1 is SGDLS and CDR2 is YYNGEE. The CDR3 extends over 12 amino acids. CDR3 sequence: CASSPAHYGYTF. Using reference TRBV9 and TRBJ1-2 for the parts outside the CDR3, the full variable domain is DSGVTQTPKHLITATGQRVTLRCSPRSGDLSVYWYQQSLDQGLQFLIQYYNGEERAKGNILERFSAQQFPDLHSELNLSSLELGDSALYFCASSPAHYGYTFGSGTRLTVV.

The chain couples TRBV7-9 to TRBJ2-3; absent DNA, TCRdb's TRBD2 call cannot be checked. The V gene's germline CDR1 is SEHNR and CDR2 FQNEAQ (reference sequence). The CDR3 spans 16 residues. CDR3 region: CASSSESGSVADTQYF.